This entry describes one T cell receptor (beta chain). Antigen unknown. The CDR3 is 15 residues long. Germline V gene sequence: CDR1 SGHVS, CDR2 FNYEAQ. The junction had 4 bases not matched to a gene; V was cut back by 1 base and J by 7 bases. The data are from a study of identical twins. Study-wide points: Out-of-frame alpha sequences shared by twins showed excess low generation probability.

TCRdb re-called the 5' RACE reads through MiXCR, storing one row per CDR3 protein. Of approximately 530,000 distinct CDR3 sequences listed, about 22% are singletons. These same data were also listed under a study on yellow fever vaccine responses in identical twins.

Sample: CD4+ T cells sorted from blood. The receptor comes from a woman aged 18 to 35 in good health. The rearrangement uses TRBV7-6 and TRBJ1-6; the match to TRBD1 covers 7 bases. The CDR3 region has the DNA TGTGCCAGCAGCTTAGGGGACAGAGAAAATTCACCCCTCCACTTT. Its protein product is CASSLGDRENSPLHF.